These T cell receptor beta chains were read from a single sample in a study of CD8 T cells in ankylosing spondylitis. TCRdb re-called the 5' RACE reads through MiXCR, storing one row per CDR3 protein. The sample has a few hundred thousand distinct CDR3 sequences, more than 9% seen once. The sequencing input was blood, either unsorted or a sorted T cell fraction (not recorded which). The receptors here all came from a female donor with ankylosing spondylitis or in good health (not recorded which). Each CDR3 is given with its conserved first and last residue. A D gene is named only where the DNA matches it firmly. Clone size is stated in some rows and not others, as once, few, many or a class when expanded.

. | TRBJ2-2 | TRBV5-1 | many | TGCGCCAGCACACCAGACAGTCCCGGTGGGGAGCTGTTTTTT | CASTPDSPGGELFF
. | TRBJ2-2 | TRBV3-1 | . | TGTGCCAGCAGCCAGATGAACTCCTACCGGGAGCTGTTTTTT | CASSQMNSYRELFF
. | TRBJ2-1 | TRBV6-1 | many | TGTGCCAGCAGCCTGGAGGGGGGATTTCACAATGAGCAGTTCTTC | CASSLEGGFHNEQFF
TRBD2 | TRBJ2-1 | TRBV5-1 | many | TGCGCCAGCAGCTTGGGCGGGGGGGACTACAATGAGCAGTTCTTC | CASSLGGGDYNEQFF
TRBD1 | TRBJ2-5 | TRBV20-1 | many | TGCAGCGCCCAAACACAGGGGGTCCAAGAGACCCAGTACTTC | CSAQTQGVQETQYF
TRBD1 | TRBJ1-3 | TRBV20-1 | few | TGCAGTGCTATAGGACAGGGGGTACTTGGAAACACCATATATTTT | CSAIGQGVLGNTIYF
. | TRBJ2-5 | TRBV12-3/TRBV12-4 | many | TGTGCCAGCGCAAAAGAGCGGCCAGGAGGATCAAAGTACTTC | CASAKERPGGSKYF
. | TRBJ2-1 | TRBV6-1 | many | TGTGCCAGCAGTCAGGAACTAGGAGGGAACTACAATGAGCAGTTCTTC | CASSQELGGNYNEQFF
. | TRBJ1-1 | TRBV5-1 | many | TGCGCCAGCAGCTTGGAATTAGGCCGGGTGAACACTGAAGCTTTCTTT | CASSLELGRVNTEAFF
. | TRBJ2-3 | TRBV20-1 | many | TGCAGTGCTAGAGATGCGAGGGGTTTACGTGTAGATACGCAGTATTTT | CSARDARGLRVDTQYF
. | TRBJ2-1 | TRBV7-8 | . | TGTGCCAGCAGCTTAATACCCGGGGTAGCGGCCTCACGTAATTACAATGAGCAGTTCTTC | CASSLIPGVAASRNYNEQFF
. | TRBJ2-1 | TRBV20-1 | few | TGCAGTGCTAGAGATGGCAAGACCGAGGATGAGCAGTTCTTC | CSARDGKTEDEQFF
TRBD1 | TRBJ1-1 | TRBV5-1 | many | TGCGCCAGCAGCTTCTTAGGGACAGGGGATGTTGAAGCTTTCTTT | CASSFLGTGDVEAFF
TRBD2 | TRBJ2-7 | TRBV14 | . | TGTGCCAGCAGCCAAGTAGCGGGGCGTAACTACTACGAGCAGTACTTC | CASSQVAGRNYYEQYF
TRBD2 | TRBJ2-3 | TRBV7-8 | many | TGTGCCAGCAGCCAAAGGGAGGGAGTGGGATGGTATTTT | CASSQREGVGWYF
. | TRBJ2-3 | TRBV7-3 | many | TGTGCCAGCAGCTTCTCACACACAGATACGCAGTATTTT | CASSFSHTDTQYF
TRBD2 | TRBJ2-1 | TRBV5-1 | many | TGCGCCAGCAGCCGAGCGGGATCCTCCTACAATGAGCAGTTCTTC | CASSRAGSSYNEQFF
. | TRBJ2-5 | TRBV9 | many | TGTGCCAGCAGCGCCCTTCGGTTAGGGACCCAGTACTTC | CASSALRLGTQYF
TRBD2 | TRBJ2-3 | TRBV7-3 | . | TGTGCCAGCAGCTTCGACGGTCGGGGGGGCACAGATACGCAGTATTTT | CASSFDGRGGTDTQYF
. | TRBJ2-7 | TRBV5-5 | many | TGTGCCAGCAGCTTGGAGGGTACAGGGACTTACGAGCAGTACTTC | CASSLEGTGTYEQYF
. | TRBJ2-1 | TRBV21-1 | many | TGTGCCAGCGACGGGTATCTAGCGGGAGGTTTAGATGAGCAGTTCTTC | CASDGYLAGGLDEQFF
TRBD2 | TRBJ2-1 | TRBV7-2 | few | TGTGCCAGCAGCTTAGCCGGACTAGGGGCTCGTGAGCAGTTCTTC | CASSLAGLGAREQFF
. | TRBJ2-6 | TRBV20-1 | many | TGCAGTGCTAGAGCGTGGGGAGTGGCCAACGTCCTGACTTTC | CSARAWGVANVLTF
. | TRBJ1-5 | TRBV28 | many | TGTGCCAGCAGTTTCCAGCCCCAGCATTTT | CASSFQPQHF
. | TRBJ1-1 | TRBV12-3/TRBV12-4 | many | TGTGCCAGCAGTCCTTCGCCGGGACGGAATACCGCCTTGAGCACTGAAGCTTTCTTT | CASSPSPGRNTALSTEAFF
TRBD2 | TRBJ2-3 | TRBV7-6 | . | TGTGCCAGCAGCCTCGGGGGGACCATGGGCACAGATACGCAGTATTTT | CASSLGGTMGTDTQYF
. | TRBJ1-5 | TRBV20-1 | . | TGCAGTGCTGAAAAACAGGGATGGGGCATTCAGCCCCAGCATTTT | CSAEKQGWGIQPQHF
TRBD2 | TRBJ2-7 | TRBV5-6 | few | TGTGCCAGCAGCTTGAGGCGGGGGGGAACCTACGAGCAGTACTTC | CASSLRRGGTYEQYF
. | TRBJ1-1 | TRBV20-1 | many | TGCAGTGCTAGACCCATCCTGCGGGACGGCCTCAACACTGAAGCTTTCTTT | CSARPILRDGLNTEAFF
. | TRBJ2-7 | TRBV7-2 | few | TGTGCCAGCAGCCCTCTAGCGCGTAATCCGTCCTACGAGCAGTACTTC | CASSPLARNPSYEQYF
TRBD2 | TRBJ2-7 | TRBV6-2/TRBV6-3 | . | TGTGCCAGCAGTTACTCGAAGGAGGATCTAGCGGGAGTTTACGAGCAGTACTTC | CASSYSKEDLAGVYEQYF
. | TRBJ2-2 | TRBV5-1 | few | TGCGCCAGCAGCTCCTCCGGCGGGGAGCTGTTTTTT | CASSSSGGELFF
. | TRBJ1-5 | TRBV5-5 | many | TGTGCCAGCAGCTATACCATTGTTGGCAATCAGCCCCAGCATTTT | CASSYTIVGNQPQHF
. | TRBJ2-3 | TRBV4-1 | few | TGCGCCAGCAGCCAAGTCGAGCTTCCAGATACGCAGTATTTT | CASSQVELPDTQYF
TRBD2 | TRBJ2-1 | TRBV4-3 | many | TGCGCCAGCAGCCAGCGGGGGGTCAATGAGCAGTTCTTC | CASSQRGVNEQFF
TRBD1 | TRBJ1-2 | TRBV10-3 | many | TGTGCCATCAGTGAAGGGACAGGAAAGGGCTATGGCTACACCTTC | CAISEGTGKGYGYTF
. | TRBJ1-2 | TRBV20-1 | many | TGCAGTGCTAGACCTTCTGACGAATTTGGGTATGGCTACACCTTC | CSARPSDEFGYGYTF
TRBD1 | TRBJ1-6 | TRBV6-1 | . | TGTGCCAGCAAGAATACGGACAGGGCAAATTCACCCCTCCACTTT | CASKNTDRANSPLHF
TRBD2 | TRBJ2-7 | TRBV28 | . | TGTGCCAGCCAAGCGGGATCGATTTCTTACGAGCAGTACTTC | CASQAGSISYEQYF
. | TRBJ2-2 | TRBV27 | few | TGTGCCAGCAGTTTGCGGACGAACACCGGGGAGCTGTTTTTT | CASSLRTNTGELFF
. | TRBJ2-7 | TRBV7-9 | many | TGTGCCAGCAGCCCCCGACAGAACGAGCAGTACTTC | CASSPRQNEQYF
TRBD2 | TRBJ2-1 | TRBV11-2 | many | TGTGCCAGCAGCCGGGGGGGTGGCTTCACCTACAATGAGCAGTTCTTC | CASSRGGGFTYNEQFF
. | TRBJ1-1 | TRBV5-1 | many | TGCGCCACGGCCTTTTGGGATGCCACTGAAGCTTTCTTT | CATAFWDATEAFF
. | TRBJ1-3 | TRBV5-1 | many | TGCGCCAGCAGCTTGGGCAGGGCCCTCTCTGGAAACACCATATATTTT | CASSLGRALSGNTIYF
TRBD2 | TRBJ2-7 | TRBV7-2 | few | TGTGCCAGCAGCCTATCTGGGGCTAGCGGGTCCTACGAGCAGTACTTC | CASSLSGASGSYEQYF
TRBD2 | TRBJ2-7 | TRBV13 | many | TGTGCCAGCAGCACAAGGACTAGCGGGGGAGTAGGGGAGCAGTACTTC | CASSTRTSGGVGEQYF
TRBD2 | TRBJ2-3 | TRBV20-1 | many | TGCAGTGCTAGACTAGCGGATAACACAGATACGCAGTATTTT | CSARLADNTDTQYF
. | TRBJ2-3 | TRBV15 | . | TGTGCCACCAGCAGAGGGCCGACAGCAGATACGCAGTATTTT | CATSRGPTADTQYF
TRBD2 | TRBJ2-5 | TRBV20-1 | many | TGCAGTGCTAGAGATGGGAGGGGACAGTACTTC | CSARDGRGQYF
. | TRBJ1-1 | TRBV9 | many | TGTGCCAGCAGCGTTTCTGTACAGCAGAACACTGAAGCTTTCTTT | CASSVSVQQNTEAFF
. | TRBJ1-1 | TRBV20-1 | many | TGCAGTGCTACAAAGTGGTTGGACAGGAACACTGAAGCTTTCTTT | CSATKWLDRNTEAFF
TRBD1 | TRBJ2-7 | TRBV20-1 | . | TGCAGTGCAGGCCGATCCGGGACAGGTTCCTACGAGCAGTACTTC | CSAGRSGTGSYEQYF
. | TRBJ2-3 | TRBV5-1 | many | TGCGCCAGCAGCTTGTTATTAGATACGCAGTATTTT | CASSLLLDTQYF
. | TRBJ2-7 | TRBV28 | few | TGTGCCAGCAGCGAACTCCTAGCTCTAAGCAACGAGCAGTACTTC | CASSELLALSNEQYF
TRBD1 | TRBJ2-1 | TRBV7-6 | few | TGTGCCAGCAGCCCCAGGGGGTACCTCTACAATGAGCAGTTCTTC | CASSPRGYLYNEQFF
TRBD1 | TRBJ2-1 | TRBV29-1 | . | TGCAGCGTTACAGGGGGGAACTCCTACAATGAGCAGTTCTTC | CSVTGGNSYNEQFF
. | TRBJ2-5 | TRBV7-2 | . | TGTGCCAGCAGCTCTATGGGACGAGTCCAAGAGACCCAGTACTTC | CASSSMGRVQETQYF
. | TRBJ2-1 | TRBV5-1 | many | TGCGCCAGCAGCCCCGGTACAGGGTCGAATGAGCAGTTCTTC | CASSPGTGSNEQFF
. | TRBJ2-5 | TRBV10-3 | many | TGTGCCATCAGTGAAGGGCGGCAGTTCCAAGAGACCCAGTACTTC | CAISEGRQFQETQYF
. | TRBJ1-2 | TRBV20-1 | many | TGCAGTGCTAGAGCCCTCGGACTTCCCAGTAGCTATGGCTACACCTTC | CSARALGLPSSYGYTF